This T cell receptor beta chain came from a study of tumor-infiltrating lymphocytes in primary liver carcinoma. Both RNA and DNA were isolated together from around 20-30 mg of bulk tissue that had not been sorted. Germline CDR1 and CDR2: KGHSH and LQKENI. The CDR3 runs to 15 residues. The J segment lost 4 bases and the V segment lost 8 bases, leaving 13 bases of the junction unmatched. Priming with a constant-region primer yielded TCR beta cDNA from about 450 ng total RNA. Three-round nested multiplex PCR performed with slightly modified ARM-PCR produced the TCR beta libraries. For around 9 cycles apiece, the opening two PCR rounds ran with TRBV1-TRBV30 forward primers and a C-beta reverse primer. In TCRdb, the multiplex PCR reads were re-called with MiXCR into one record per CDR3 protein. This repertoire shows approximately 100,000 distinct CDR3 sequences, approximately 70% found once; its top ten account for around 10%.

V is TRBV18 and J is TRBJ2-5; 7 positions match TRBD1. The clonotype originates from a woman aged 60-75 years with primary liver carcinoma and hepatitis B virus infection. Sequencing was done on a sample of liver tumor tissue from sampling region 2. Subset specified: tumor region T2, inferior pole. CDR3 sequence reads: CASLRTGEIGETQYF. For the CDR3, the DNA is TGTGCCAGCCTACGAACAGGGGAAATAGGAGAGACCCAGTACTTC.